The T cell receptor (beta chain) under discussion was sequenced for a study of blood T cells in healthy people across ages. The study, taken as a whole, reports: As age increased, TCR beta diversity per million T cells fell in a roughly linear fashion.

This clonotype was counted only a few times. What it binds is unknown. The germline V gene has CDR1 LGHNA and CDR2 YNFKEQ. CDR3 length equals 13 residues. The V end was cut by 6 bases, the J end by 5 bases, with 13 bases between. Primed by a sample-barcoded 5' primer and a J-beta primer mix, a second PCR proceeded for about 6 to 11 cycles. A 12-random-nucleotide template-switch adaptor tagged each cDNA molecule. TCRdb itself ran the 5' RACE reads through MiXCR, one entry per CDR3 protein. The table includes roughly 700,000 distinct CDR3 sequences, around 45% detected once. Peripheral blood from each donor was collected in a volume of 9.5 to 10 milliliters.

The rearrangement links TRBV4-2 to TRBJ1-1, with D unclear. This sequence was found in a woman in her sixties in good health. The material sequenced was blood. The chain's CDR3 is CASRRTGETEAFF. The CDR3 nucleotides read TGTGCCAGCAGAAGGACCGGGGAAACTGAAGCTTTCTTT.